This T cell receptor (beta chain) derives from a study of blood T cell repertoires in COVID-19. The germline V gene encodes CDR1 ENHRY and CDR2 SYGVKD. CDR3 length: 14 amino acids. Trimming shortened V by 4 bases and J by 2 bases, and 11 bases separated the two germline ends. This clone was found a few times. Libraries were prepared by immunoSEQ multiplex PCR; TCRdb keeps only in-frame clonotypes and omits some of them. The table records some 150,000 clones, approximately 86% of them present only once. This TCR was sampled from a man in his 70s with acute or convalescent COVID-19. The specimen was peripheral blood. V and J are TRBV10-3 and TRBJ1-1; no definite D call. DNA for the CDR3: TGTGCCATCAGTGGAGGAGGCTTTAACACTGAAGCTTTCTTT. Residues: CAISGGGFNTEAFF.